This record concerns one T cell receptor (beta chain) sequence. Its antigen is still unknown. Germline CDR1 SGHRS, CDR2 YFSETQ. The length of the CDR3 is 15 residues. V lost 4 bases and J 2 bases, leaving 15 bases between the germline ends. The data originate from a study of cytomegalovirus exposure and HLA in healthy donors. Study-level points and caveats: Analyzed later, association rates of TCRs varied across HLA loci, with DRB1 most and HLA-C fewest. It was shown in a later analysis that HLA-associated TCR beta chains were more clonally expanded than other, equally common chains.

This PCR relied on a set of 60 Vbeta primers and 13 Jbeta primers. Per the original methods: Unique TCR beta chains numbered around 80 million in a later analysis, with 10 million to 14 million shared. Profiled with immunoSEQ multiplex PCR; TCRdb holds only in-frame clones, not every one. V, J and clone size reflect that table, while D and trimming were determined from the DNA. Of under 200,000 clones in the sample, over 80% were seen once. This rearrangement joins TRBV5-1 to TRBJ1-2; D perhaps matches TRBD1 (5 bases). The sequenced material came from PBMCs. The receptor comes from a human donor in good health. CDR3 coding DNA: TGCGCCAGCAGCCATAGGGGAGGTACGAACTATGGCTACACCTTC. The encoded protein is CASSHRGGTNYGYTF.